Below are 19 T cell receptor beta chains sequenced from a single sample in a study of cytomegalovirus exposure and HLA in healthy donors. Primers: 60 Vbeta forward and 13 Jbeta reverse. The assay was immunoSEQ multiplex PCR, and TCRdb's table has in-frame clones only and misses some. The sample has over 150,000 clones; 79% are singletons. The sequencing input was PBMCs. These receptors all come from a man aged 40-49 years in good health and CMV-seronegative.

In this sample, this clone turned up a few times. V is TRBV5-8 and J is TRBJ1-5; D not resolved. Per the germline V gene, CDR1 is SGHTS and CDR2 is YDEGEE. V lost 0 bases and J 0 bases, leaving 10 bases between the germline ends. The length of the CDR3 is 16 residues. In DNA form, the CDR3 reads TGTGCCAGCAGCTTGGCCGCCCGTAGTAGCAATCAGCCCCAGCATTTT. It encodes CASSLAARSSNQPQHF.

This chain links TRBV7-2 with TRBJ2-7, with D perhaps TRBD2 (6 bases). Trimming stripped 1 base from V and 4 bases from J, with 11 bases between. This CDR3 is built from 14 residues. CDR1 is SGHTA and CDR2 is FQGNSA in the germline V gene. The CDR3 DNA reads as TGTGCCAGCAGCTTAGGGCTAGCGCCTTACGAGCAGTACTTC. It codes for CASSLGLAPYEQYF. Based on the CDR3 plus reference TRBV7-2 and TRBJ2-7, the full variable domain is GAGVSQSPSNKVTEKGKDVELRCDPISGHTALYWYRQSLGQGLEFLIYFQGNSAPDKSGLPSDRFSAERTGGSVSTLTIQRTQQEDSAVYLCASSLGLAPYEQYFGPGTRLTVT.

The table lists this clone with a few counts. The V and J genes are TRBV5-4 and TRBJ2-1, with 9 nucleotides matching TRBD1. Germline values: CDR1 SGHNT, CDR2 YYREEE (reference sequence). V lost 3 bases, J lost 6 bases, and 10 bases stayed unmatched. The CDR3 is made up of 16 amino acids. This CDR3 reads CASSSNRDRALNEQFF. The CDR3 nucleotides read TGTGCCAGCAGCTCCAACCGGGACAGGGCCCTCAATGAGCAGTTCTTC. Supplemented by reference TRBV5-4 and TRBJ2-1, the full variable domain reads ETGVTQSPTHLIKTRGQQVTLRCSSQSGHNTVSWYQQALGQGPQFIFQYYREEENGRGNFPPRFSGLQFPNYSSELNVNALELDDSALYLCASSSNRDRALNEQFFGPGTRLTVL.

The gene calls are TRBV5-1 and TRBJ2-5; 8 nucleotides line up with TRBD2. The CDR3 length is 14 residues. CDR1 is SGHRS, CDR2 YFSETQ, per germline. V lost 4 bases to trimming and J lost 2 bases; unmatched junction nucleotides: 4. CDR3: CASSLASGQETQYF. CDR3 sequence (DNA): TGCGCCAGCAGCCTCGCTAGCGGGCAAGAGACCCAGTACTTC.

The chain couples TRBV5-1 to TRBJ2-1; possible D gene TRBD2, 5 bases. The length of the CDR3 is 14 residues. Trimming removed 4 bases at V and 4 bases at J, with 12 bases between. Germline V gene data show CDR1 as SGHRS and CDR2 as YFSETQ. CDR3 bases: TGCGCCAGCAGCCCTCTAGCCGATTACAATGAGCAGTTCTTC. It encodes CASSPLADYNEQFF.

The chain links TRBV28 to TRBJ2-7; no clear D gene. The V gene's germline CDR1 is MDHEN and CDR2 SYDVKM. V lost 2 bases, J lost 5 bases, and 10 bases lay in between. This CDR3 comprises 13 residues. CDR3 nucleotide sequence: TGTGCCAGCAGTTTAGTCTCTAGAAACGAGCAGTACTTC. It yields the protein CASSLVSRNEQYF.

This clone was seen a few times. V is TRBV2 and J is TRBJ1-4, with D perhaps TRBD1 (5 bases). Germline-derived CDR1 and CDR2 are SNHLY and FYNNEI. Trimming took 6 bases from V and 0 from J, leaving 17 bases between them. The CDR3 has 17 amino acids. The CDR3 region has the DNA TGTGCCAGCAGCTACTCGGACATACGAGCAACTAATGAAAAACTGTTTTTT. Translating it yields CASSYSDIRATNEKLFF. The entire variable domain, with the rest obtained from reference TRBV2 and TRBJ1-4, is as follows: EPEVTQTPSHQVTQMGQEVILRCVPISNHLYFYWYRQILGQKVEFLVSFYNNEISEKSEIFDDQFSVERPDGSNFTLKIRSTKLEDSAMYFCASSYSDIRATNEKLFFGSGTQLSVL.

V gene TRBV2 combines with J gene TRBJ2-5; D might be TRBD1 (6 bases). Trimming removed 6 bases at V and 4 bases at J, with 18 bases between. The CDR3 runs 15 residues. Germline V gives CDR1 SNHLY, CDR2 FYNNEI. DNA of the CDR3: TGTGCCAGCAGGGAGAGACAGGCGGAAAGAGAGACCCAGTACTTC. Encoded protein: CASRERQAERETQYF.

This chain uses TRBV10-3 with TRBJ2-5, with TRBD2 identical over 11 bases. The CDR3 length is 17 residues. CDR1 and CDR2 from the germline V gene are ENHRY and SYGVKD. Germline trimming cut 0 bases from V and 2 bases from J; bases unmatched to any gene: 5. CDR3 sequence reads: CAISESVGTSGQETQYF. For the CDR3, the DNA is TGTGCCATCAGTGAGTCCGTTGGGACTAGCGGACAAGAGACCCAGTACTTC.

V and J are TRBV6-5 and TRBJ2-7, with D possibly matching TRBD1 (6 bases). This CDR3 comprises 15 residues. The V end was cut by 5 bases, the J end by 6 bases, with 20 bases between. Germline V gene sequence: CDR1 MNHEY, CDR2 SVGAGI. The DNA of the CDR3 is TGTGCCAGCAGTAAATCAGGGGCCAGGGTTGGCGAGCAGTACTTC. Amino acid sequence: CASSKSGARVGEQYF.

V gene TRBV11-3 combines with J gene TRBJ2-5; D is possibly TRBD1 (5 bases). CDR1 and CDR2 from the germline V gene are SGHNT and YENEEA. V lost 1 base, J lost 1 base, and 16 bases lay in between. The CDR3 sequence is 17 residues long. The CDR3 DNA reads as TGTGCCAGCAGCTTAGGGCAGGGATTCGACACCCAAGAGACCCAGTACTTC. Translated, it gives CASSLGQGFDTQETQYF.

This clone was recorded a few times. The chain carries TRBV2 and TRBJ2-1; 8 bases line up with TRBD1. Germline V gene data show CDR1 as SNHLY and CDR2 as FYNNEI. This CDR3 region has 16 residues. The V and J ends lost 6 bases and 7 bases, in that order; junction bases with no gene match: 14. The CDR3 bases are TGTGCCAGCAGGTACCAGGGGGCGGGCGTATCGAATGAGCAGTTCTTC. Translation: CASRYQGAGVSNEQFF.

The chain carries TRBV5-6 and TRBJ2-5, with D unresolved. TRBJ2-7 matches the DNA end more closely, so the J call is doubtful. This CDR3 is built from 13 residues. Germline lookup yields CDR1 SGHDT and CDR2 YYEEEE. The DNA of the CDR3 is TGTGCCAGCAGCTGGCCCGCAGGCTACGAGCAGTACTTC. As protein: CASSWPAGYEQYF.

As regards this clone: Germline is not matched at one junction end, which may reflect a read error. V gene TRBV4-1 combines with J gene TRBJ2-7; the D gene is possibly TRBD1 (5 bases). The CDR3 has 15 amino acids. Germline V gene data show CDR1 as MGHRA and CDR2 as YSYEKL. The CDR3 DNA follows: TGCGCCAGCAGCCTTACCTTTGACAGCTCCTACGAGCGGTACTTC. Protein product: CASSLTFDSSYERYF.

This clone occurred once. CDR3 region: CSARGGPNTGELFF. The CDR3 DNA sequence: TGCAGCGCCCGCGGAGGGCCCAACACCGGGGAGCTGTTTTTT. This chain uses TRBV29-1 with TRBJ2-2; D may be TRBD2 (6 bases). Germline V CDR1 and CDR2: SQVTM, ANQGSEA. Trimming stripped 7 bases from V and 2 bases from J, with 14 bases between. The CDR3 length is 14 residues.

V gene TRBV29-1 combines with J gene TRBJ2-1; 8 positions agree with TRBD1. Germline V gives CDR1 SQVTM, CDR2 ANQGSEA. This CDR3 comprises 15 residues. V was clipped by 4 bases and J by 8 bases; unmatched bases: 13. This chain's CDR3 is CSVVTRPGGLDEQFF. DNA for the CDR3: TGCAGCGTTGTAACTCGGCCAGGGGGCTTGGATGAGCAGTTCTTC.

J is TRBJ2-1 and V is TRBV5-6; 8 bases line up with TRBD2. Germline CDR1 and CDR2: SGHDT and YYEEEE. Unmatched junction bases numbered 8, after V lost 6 bases and J lost 9 bases. The CDR3 has 13 amino acids. CDR3 region: CASILAGTFEQFF. In DNA form, the CDR3 reads TGTGCCAGCATTTTAGCGGGAACATTTGAGCAGTTCTTC.

The sample holds one count of this clone. The gene calls are TRBV5-6 and TRBJ2-7; tentatively, D is TRBD1 (5 bases). The germline V gene has CDR1 SGHDT and CDR2 YYEEEE. The CDR3 length is 14 residues. V was trimmed by 1 base and J by 2 bases, leaving 10 bases between them. The CDR3 reads CASSLRGRPYEQYF. The CDR3, as DNA: TGTGCCAGCAGCTTGAGGGGCAGACCCTACGAGCAGTACTTC.

This sequence joins TRBV7-2 and TRBJ2-5; 7 bases map to TRBD2. CDR1 SGHTA and CDR2 FQGNSA come from the germline V gene. The CDR3 has 16 residues. V was pared by 1 base and J by 5 bases, with 10 bases of the junction left unmatched. CDR3 loop: CASSLDLREGRETQYF. The CDR3 DNA sequence: TGTGCCAGCAGCTTAGATTTGAGGGAGGGCCGGGAGACCCAGTACTTC. The full variable domain, its missing parts supplied by reference TRBV7-2 and TRBJ2-5, is GAGVSQSPSNKVTEKGKDVELRCDPISGHTALYWYRQSLGQGLEFLIYFQGNSAPDKSGLPSDRFSAERTGGSVSTLTIQRTQQEDSAVYLCASSLDLREGRETQYFGPGTRLLVL.